Following are 20 T cell receptor delta chains from one sample sequenced in a study of γδ T cells in repeated Plasmodium falciparum infection. TCRdb repeated clone calling on the multiplex PCR reads with CATT. The sample records about 48,000 delta-chain clones, approximately 1.5% being singletons. Flow sorting of PBMC yielded separate Vgamma9/Vdelta2+ and Vdelta2-negative gammadelta T cell populations for bulk repertoire analysis. The sequenced material came from gamma-delta T cells from blood. These receptors were collected from a pool of human donors (malaria-infected and uninfected, not separated).

A few counts support this clone. It differs at one base from a far larger clone, so likely a read error. Within the sample, other DNA sequences also encode this same CDR3. The chain recombines TRDV1 with TRDJ1; TRDD3 matches at 13 bases. TCRdb is silent on the J gene; assignment here came from matching the DNA to germline. V lost 2 bases to trimming and J lost 3 bases; unmatched junction nucleotides: 33. CDR3 length: 26 amino acids. CDR1 TSWWSYY and CDR2 QGS come from the germline V gene. CDR3 nucleotide sequence: TGTGCTCTTGGGGAAGGGACAACCCTCCTTTCCTCTCGTACTGGGGGATACGGTTGGGGACCCGATAAACTCATCTTT. This translates into CALGEGTTLLSSRTGGYGWGPDKLIF.

This clone was observed a handful of times. A read error is the likely source, as a far larger clone sits one nucleotide away. This sample also contains other DNA sequences that code for the same CDR3. For the V gene the call is TRDV1; the J gene has no call; the table's D gene call, TRDD3, was not cross checked with the DNA. The CDR3 spans 19 residues. The germline V gene encodes CDR1 TSWWSYY and CDR2 QGS. For the CDR3, the DNA is TGTGCTCTTGGGGAACTAATCGCCCCACTGGGGGTTCTTACCGATAAACTCATCTTC. Translated: CALGELIAPLGVLTDKLIF.

This clone has more than one count but fewer than ten. A single base is all that separates this from a far larger clone, so a read error is likely. The sample contains more than one DNA sequence encoding this CDR3. The chain is built from TRDV1 and TRDJ3; 7 positions match TRDD3. Germline trimming cut 3 bases from V and 0 bases from J; bases unmatched to any gene: 26. There are 25 residues in the CDR3. Germline values: CDR1 TSWWSYY, CDR2 QGS. DNA for the CDR3: TGTGCTCTTGGGGAGCTGCCCCTAGGGTTCACCTCTACTGGGGCAAGCTCCTGGGACACCCGACAGATGTTTTTC. Residues: CALGELPLGFTSTGASSWDTRQMFF.

With regard to this clone: The TCRdb record carries a much larger clone's protein, which differs from this DNA's translation at residue 18; a read error is the likely cause, and the protein listed here is the DNA translation. This chain uses TRDV2 with TRDJ1; 10 nucleotides line up with TRDD3. The J gene, not given by TCRdb, was assigned here from a germline match of the nucleotide sequence. Looked up from germline, CDR1 is GEAIGNYY and CDR2 is EKD. Trimming at V came to 5 bases and at J to 3 bases, leaving 32 bases not matched to a gene. The CDR3 is 23 residues long. The CDR3 spells CACGKHFLMRGIRSRGCADKLIF. The CDR3 DNA sequence: TGTGCCTGTGGCAAACACTTCCTAATGAGGGGGATACGCTCCCGGGGTTGCGCCGATAAACTCATCTTT.

A remark on this clone: TCRdb shows a much larger clone's protein in place of this DNA's translation, and the two differ at residue 4, likely through a read error; the protein shown is translated from the DNA. The gene calls are TRDV1 and TRDJ1; 9 bases line up with TRDD3. Here the J gene was assigned by germline matching of the DNA, as TCRdb has none. The CDR3 is 19 amino acids. Germline V CDR1 and CDR2: TSWWSYY, QGS. This CDR3 is CALWERITRGIPPTDKLIF. The CDR3 DNA sequence: TGTGCTCTTTGGGAAAGGATCACTAGGGGGATACCGCCCACCGATAAACTCATCTTT.

This clone was detected only a few times. TCRdb pairs this DNA with a much larger clone's protein that differs at residue 14, likely a read error; the protein shown was translated from the DNA. V usage is TRDV1 and J usage is TRDJ1, with 9 bases lining up with TRDD3. TCRdb carries no J gene annotation; the J gene was assigned here by matching the DNA with germline. With 7 bases clipped from V and 0 bases from J, the junction kept 24 bases outside the gene matches. Germline CDR1 is TSWWSYY and CDR2 is QGS. This CDR3 is 21 amino acids long. The CDR3 coding sequence is TGTGCTCTTGTGGTTACCATTACTGGGGGACTCCAGCACGCGTACACCGATAAACTCATCTTT. As protein: CALVVTITGGLQHAYTDKLIF.

Notes on this clone: The protein held in TCRdb is that of a much larger clone and does not match this DNA's translation at residue 4, likely because of a read error; the protein shown is translated from the DNA. CDR3 loop: CALREYLPITGGYLPHSYTDKLIF. The CDR3 nucleotides read TGTGCTCTTAGGGAATACCTTCCTATTACTGGGGGATACTTACCGCACTCTTACACCGATAAACTCATCTTT. The gene calls are TRDV1 and TRDJ1; 12 nucleotides align to TRDD3. CDR3 length equals 24 residues. Germline CDR1 reads TSWWSYY; CDR2 reads QGS.

This clone was seen a handful of times. The protein held in TCRdb is that of a much larger clone and does not match this DNA's translation at residue 19, likely because of a read error; the protein shown is translated from the DNA. V usage is TRDV1 and J usage is TRDJ1, with 10 positions matching TRDD3. Germline CDR1 reads TSWWSYY; CDR2 reads QGS. The length of the CDR3 is 22 residues. The CDR3 DNA follows: TGTGCTCTTGGATGCCGTTCCTACTTTAAACACTGGGGGATTCCGGCCACCGATGAACTCATCTTT. It is translated as CALGCRSYFKHWGIPATDELIF.

About this clone itself: The protein given by TCRdb reflects a much larger clone and differs at residue 13 from this DNA's translation, likely from a read error; the protein shown is the DNA's translation. The chain joins TRDV1 to TRDJ1, with 12 bases identical to TRDD3. The V gene end was trimmed by 4 bases and the J gene end by 0 bases; junction bases not matched to a gene: 18. The germline gives CDR1 TSWWSYY, CDR2 QGS. The CDR3 contains 21 residues. CDR3 region: CALGVPNWGIPSFGYTDKLIF. The CDR3 nucleotides read TGTGCTCTTGGGGTCCCTAACTGGGGGATACCCTCCTTCGGGTACACCGATAAACTCATCTTT.

This clone was detected a few times. The amino acid sequence in TCRdb belongs to a much larger clone and departs from this DNA's translation at residue 6, likely a sequencing read error; the sequence shown is translated from the DNA. The chain uses TRDV1 and TRDJ1; D unclear. Matching the DNA to germline supplied the J gene, which TCRdb does not give. Germline V CDR1 and CDR2: TSWWSYY, QGS. V was clipped by 4 bases and J by 0 bases, with 18 bases between them. The CDR3 has 17 residues. CDR3 sequence (DNA): TGTGCTCTTGGGGCGAGGTGGTTCCCCCCGTACACCGATAAACTCATCTTT. It translates to CALGARWFPPYTDKLIF.

This clone was detected a few times. The translation of this DNA and the TCRdb protein of a much larger clone differ at residue 20, probably owing to a read error; the protein shown here is translated from the DNA. V gene TRDV1 was called; the J gene was not; the tabulated D call, TRDD3, remains unverified against the DNA. The CDR3 totals 21 residues. The germline CDR1 and CDR2 sequences are TSWWSYY and QGS. CDR3 nucleotides: TGTGCTCTTGGGGAAGGGATCACCTTCCTACGACGCCACTGGGCATCCGATAAACTCACCTTT. Translated: CALGEGITFLRRHWASDKLTF.

As for this clone: The translation of this DNA and the TCRdb protein of a much larger clone differ at residue 3, probably owing to a read error; the protein shown here is translated from the DNA. V is TRDV1 and J is TRDJ1; 13 bases line up with TRDD3. Germline matching of the DNA provided the J gene here, since TCRdb leaves it blank. This CDR3 contains 24 residues. Germline V gene lookup returns CDR1 TSWWSYY and CDR2 QGS. Here the CDR3 DNA reads TGTGCTATTGGGGAACCTCGTTATGGGCTACTGGGGGATACGCCAATCCTATACACCGATAAACTCATCTTT. As protein: CAIGEPRYGLLGDTPILYTDKLIF.

At least ten counts were recorded for this clone. The chain joins TRDV2 to TRDJ3, with 11 nucleotides matching TRDD3. The J gene, missing from TCRdb, was assigned here through DNA to germline matching. Germline V gene data show CDR1 as GEAIGNYY and CDR2 as EKD. Trimming removed 1 base from V and 2 bases from J; junction bases left unmatched: 12. The CDR3 runs 21 residues. The CDR3 loop is CACDTPTLGDRRTWDTRQMFF. In DNA form, the CDR3 reads TGTGCCTGTGACACACCCACACTGGGGGATAGACGTACCTGGGACACCCGACAGATGTTTTTC.

In the case of this clone: Translating this DNA gives a protein that differs at residue 5 from the TCRdb one, which belongs to a much larger clone; a read error is likely, and the protein shown is this translation. The chain carries TRDV1 and TRDJ1, with 10 bases aligning to TRDD3. Because TCRdb records no J gene, it was assigned here through a match of the DNA to germline. The trim removed 5 bases at V and 0 bases at J, leaving 12 bases unmatched. The germline gives CDR1 TSWWSYY, CDR2 QGS. The CDR3 consists of 18 residues. The CDR3 nucleotides read TGTGCTCTTGGGTCCCACCTGGGGGATAAGTATAACACCGATAAACTCATCTTT. This translates into CALGSHLGDKYNTDKLIF.

Turning to this clone: The protein recorded in TCRdb matches a much larger clone and deviates from this DNA's translation at residue 11, suggesting a read error; the protein here is obtained by translating the DNA. The genes are TRDV1 and TRDJ1; D might be TRDD2 (5 bases). Assignment of the J gene here rests on matching the DNA to germline, because TCRdb gives none. Trimming shortened V by 5 bases and J by 1 base, and 23 bases separated the two germline ends. The length of the CDR3 is 18 residues. In germline, CDR1 is TSWWSYY, CDR2 QGS. CDR3: CALGNYLFPSCFTDKLIF. CDR3 in DNA: TGTGCTCTTGGGAACTACCTCTTCCCGTCTTGCTTCACCGATAAACTCATCTTT.

About this clone itself: It is likely a read error: a sequence one base away is far more abundant. Other DNA sequences of this sample code for an identical CDR3. The rearrangement links TRDV2 to TRDJ1, with TRDD3 matching 11 bases. TCRdb does not report a J gene; here it was assigned by matching the DNA to germline references. The germline V gene encodes CDR1 GEAIGNYY and CDR2 EKD. The ends lost 6 bases at V and 5 bases at J; junction bases unmatched: 16. The CDR3 is 17 amino acids. CDR3 in amino acids: CACFLLGDRGKTDKLIF. The CDR3 DNA follows: TGTGCCTGTTTTCTACTGGGGGATAGAGGAAAGACTGATAAACTCATCTTT.

The sample holds a few counts of this clone. TCRdb has a much larger clone's protein, which differs at residue 13 from the translation of this DNA, likely because of a read error; what is shown is the protein translated from the DNA. This chain uses TRDV1 with TRDJ1, with 9 positions matching TRDD3. The CDR3 runs 17 residues. Germline CDR1 reads TSWWSYY; CDR2 reads QGS. The V segment lost 7 bases and the J segment 6 bases; nucleotides outside the gene matches: 18. The CDR3 DNA follows: TGTGCTCTTGTTCCCAGCCTGGGGGATGAGGAGCTCTATAAACTCATCTTT. Its protein product is CALVPSLGDEELYKLIF.

A note on this clone: The protein in TCRdb stems from a much larger clone and differs at residue 10 from this DNA's translation, likely a read error; here the protein is translated from the DNA. The rearrangement links TRDV2 to TRDJ1; TRDD3 aligns across 11 bases. Because TCRdb records no J gene, it was assigned here through a match of the DNA to germline. Germline V gene data show CDR1 as GEAIGNYY and CDR2 as EKD. V lost 3 bases to trimming and J lost 3 bases; unmatched junction nucleotides: 11. The CDR3 extends over 17 amino acids. CDR3 nucleotide sequence: TGTGCCTGTGACTTACTGGGGGATAACATAAATGCCGATAAACTCATCTTT. As protein: CACDLLGDNINADKLIF.

As regards this clone: This sequence is one base from a far larger clone and is likely a read error. Additional DNA sequences in this sample encode the identical CDR3. The chain joins TRDV1 to TRDJ1; 12 nucleotides agree with TRDD3. In the absence of a J gene in TCRdb, the DNA was matched to germline to assign it here. The CDR3 sequence is 24 residues long. CDR1 and CDR2 (germline): TSWWSYY, QGS. CDR3 in amino acids: CALGVNFPNPDWGILERNTDKLIF. The DNA for the CDR3 is TGTGCCCTTGGGGTGAACTTCCCAAACCCTGACTGGGGGATACTTGAGCGGAACACCGATAAACTCATCTTT.

Regarding this clone: For this DNA, TCRdb reports the protein of a much larger clone, which diverges at residue 12, most likely from a read error; the protein presented here is translated directly from the DNA. This sequence joins TRDV1 and TRDJ1; 9 bases agree with TRDD3. The J gene was not available in TCRdb and was assigned here by matching the DNA to germline segments. This CDR3 has 24 amino acids. Germline assignment: CDR1 TSWWSYY and CDR2 QGS. Losses at the gene ends were 5 bases for V and 0 bases for J; bases not matched to a gene: 31. CDR3 region: CALGLSWPSPFVLLGDPYTDKLIF. The CDR3 DNA sequence: TGTGCTCTTGGGCTAAGTTGGCCTTCCCCGTTCGTCTTACTGGGGGACCCGTACACCGATAAACTCATCTTT.